The rows below give T cell receptor beta chains drawn from one sample of a study of blood T cells in healthy people across ages. MiXCR, applied by TCRdb to the 5' RACE reads, yields one record per CDR3 protein. Among hundreds of thousands of distinct CDR3 sequences listed, 45% to 50% were seen once. The sample comprised blood. The receptors originated from a man in his thirties or forties in good health. CDR3s include the opening cysteine and the closing phenylalanine or tryptophan. A D gene is named only where the DNA matches it firmly. Not all rows give a size; the values are once, few, many and, for expanded clones, a class.

CASSLRTGEDTEAFF	TGTGCCAGCAGCTTACGGACAGGGGAGGACACTGAAGCTTTCTTT	few	TRBV7-9	TRBJ1-1	TRBD1
CASSGTGYNSPLHF	TGTGCCAGCAGCGGTACAGGGTACAATTCACCCCTCCACTTT	few	TRBV9	TRBJ1-6	.
CASSRQGADTEAFF	TGTGCCAGCAGCCGACAGGGGGCAGATACTGAAGCTTTCTTT	few	TRBV27	TRBJ1-1	TRBD1
CASSFGGGGGQETQYF	TGTGCCAGCAGCTTCGGCGGGGGTGGAGGCCAAGAGACCCAGTACTTC	.	TRBV7-9	TRBJ2-5	TRBD2
CASTGDLNTEAFF	TGTGCCAGCACAGGGGACTTGAACACTGAAGCTTTCTTT	many	TRBV10-3	TRBJ1-1	TRBD1
CSARDEGNSPLHF	TGCAGTGCTAGAGATGAGGGTAATTCACCCCTCCACTTT	.	TRBV20-1	TRBJ1-6	.
CATSDERADRGYGYTF	TGTGCCACCAGTGATGAAAGGGCGGACAGGGGATATGGCTACACCTTC	.	TRBV24-1	TRBJ1-2	TRBD1
CASSLGTISTDTQYF	TGTGCCAGCAGTCTAGGGACTATCAGCACAGATACGCAGTATTTT	.	TRBV28	TRBJ2-3	TRBD2
CASSEALRDQPQHF	TGTGCCAGCAGTGAAGCGCTTAGGGATCAGCCCCAGCATTTT	.	TRBV2	TRBJ1-5	.
CASRHSNTGELFF	TGTGCCAGCAGGCACAGCAACACCGGGGAGCTGTTTTTT	.	TRBV28	TRBJ2-2	.
CASSPGWGSPLHF	TGTGCCAGCAGTCCCGGTTGGGGCTCACCCCTCCACTTT	few	TRBV6-5	TRBJ1-6	.